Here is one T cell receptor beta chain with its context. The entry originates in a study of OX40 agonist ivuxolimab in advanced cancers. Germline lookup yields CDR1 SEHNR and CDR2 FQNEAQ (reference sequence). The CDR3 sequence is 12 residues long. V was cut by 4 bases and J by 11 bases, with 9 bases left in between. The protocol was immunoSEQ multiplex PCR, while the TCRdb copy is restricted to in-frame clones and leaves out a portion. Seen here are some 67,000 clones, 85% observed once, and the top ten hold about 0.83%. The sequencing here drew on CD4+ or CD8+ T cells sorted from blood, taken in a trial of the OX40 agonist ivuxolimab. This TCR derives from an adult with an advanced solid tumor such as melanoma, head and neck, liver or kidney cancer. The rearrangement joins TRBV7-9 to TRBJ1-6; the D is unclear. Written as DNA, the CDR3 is TGTGCCAGCAGCTCCCCCGGCGCACCCCTCCACTTT. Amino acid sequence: CASSSPGAPLHF.